The table lists the clone carrying this T cell receptor beta chain with a few counts. Its specificity is not known. The sample originates from a study of blood T cells in healthy people across ages. Whole-study results and caveats: Versus aged donors, long-lived donors had higher diversity and more naive CD4+ cells. The authors considered diversity estimates from one million T cells to be underestimates. Naive T cell percentage showed a strong correlation with the diversity of TCR beta.

Per individual sample, total RNA of at least 6 micrograms was extracted. A J-beta primer mix and a sample-barcoded 5' primer were used in a second PCR of roughly 6 to 11 cycles. MiXCR, applied by TCRdb to the 5' RACE reads, yields one record per CDR3 protein. Among 1,500,000 or so distinct CDR3 sequences listed, around 55% were seen once. V was trimmed by 3 bases and J by 8 bases, leaving 16 bases between them. Per germline, CDR1 SQVTM and CDR2 ANQGSEA. The CDR3 runs 13 residues. Sequenced: blood. The V gene is TRBV29-1, the J gene TRBJ1-2; no clear D. The origin of this receptor is a man between 18 and 29 years old in good health. The chain's CDR3 is CSVDRLDAGGYTF. The CDR3, as DNA: TGCAGCGTTGACAGACTAGACGCGGGAGGCTACACCTTC.